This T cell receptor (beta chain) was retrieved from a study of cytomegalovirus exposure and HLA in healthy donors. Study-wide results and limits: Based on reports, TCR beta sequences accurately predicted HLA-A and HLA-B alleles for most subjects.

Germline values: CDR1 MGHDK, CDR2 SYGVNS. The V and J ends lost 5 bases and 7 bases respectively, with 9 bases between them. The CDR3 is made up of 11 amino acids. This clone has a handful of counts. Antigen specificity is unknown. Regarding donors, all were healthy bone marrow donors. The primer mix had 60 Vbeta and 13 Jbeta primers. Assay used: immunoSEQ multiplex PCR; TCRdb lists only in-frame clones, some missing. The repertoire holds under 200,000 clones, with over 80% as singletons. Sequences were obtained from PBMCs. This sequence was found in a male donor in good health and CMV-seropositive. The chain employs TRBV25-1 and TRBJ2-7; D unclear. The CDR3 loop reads CASSSRAEQYF. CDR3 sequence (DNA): TGTGCCAGCAGTTCCCGAGCGGAGCAGTACTTC.